This TCR beta chain was captured by sequencing in a study of human T cells and chemical hapten exposure. At the level of the study: Weekly diphenylcyclopropenone doses were given to patients' scalps across the approximately 24-week study.

One entry per CDR3 protein results from TCRdb running MiXCR on the RACE reads. The table includes some 250,000 distinct CDR3 sequences, approximately 7.5% detected once. Time point of the sample: pre-sensitization, week 0. The sample's treatment: therapeutic diphenylcyclopropenone sensitization with weekly scalp DPC. The source was whole blood, collected in connection with sensitization to the hapten diphenylcyclopropenone (DPC). This TCR was sampled from a man in his late teens or twenties with alopecia areata. Some clones in this sample may be carry-over from other donors' samples.

In nucleotides, the CDR3 is TGTGCCAGCAGTTCCCTAGGAGGGTCGGCTGAGCAGTTCTTC. Encoded protein: CASSSLGGSAEQFF. V is TRBV6-5 and J is TRBJ2-1, with D perhaps matching TRBD2 (6 bases). This CDR3 is 14 amino acids long. V dropped 4 bases and J dropped 9 bases, with 16 bases sitting between them. Germline lookup yields CDR1 MNHEY and CDR2 SVGAGI.